This TCR beta chain was sequenced in a study of T cells in Graves' hyperthyroidism and ophthalmopathy. It was RNA transcripts that yielded the amplified TCR beta CDR3 regions. TCR CDR3 underwent first-round RT-PCR with the HTBI primer set. TCRdb redid the calling of the multiplex PCR reads with MiXCR, one entry per CDR3 protein. Altogether a few hundred thousand distinct CDR3 sequences are present, 11% to 15% being singletons, with the ten largest covering roughly 14%. The table lists this clonotype with many counts. This CDR3 comprises 13 residues. Germline lookup yields CDR1 SGHKS and CDR2 YYEKEE (reference sequence). V was trimmed by 10 bases and J by 0 bases, leaving 10 bases between them. Recently diagnosed hyperthyroidism of less than 2 months' duration affected patients aged 18 to 65.

The rearrangement links TRBV5-5 to TRBJ1-4; D not resolved. The source of this sequence is a middle-aged woman with Graves' hyperthyroidism. Sample: blood. The CDR3 DNA sequence: TGTGCCGGAGCCACATCAACTAATGAAAAACTGTTTTTT. It encodes CAGATSTNEKLFF.